This TCR beta chain was sequenced in a study of blood T cell repertoires in COVID-19. V was shortened by 2 bases and J by 3 bases, with 16 bases between the two germline ends. The CDR3 extends over 16 amino acids. From germline, CDR1 is WSHSY and CDR2 SAAADI. The table came from immunoSEQ multiplex PCR; TCRdb's copy has only in-frame clones and leaves some out. The data show 150,000 to 200,000 clones, with more than 70% seen just once and about 3% held by the top ten. This receptor was identified in a woman over 75 with active or convalescent COVID-19. The V gene is TRBV10-2, the J gene TRBJ1-2; possible D gene TRBD1, 5 bases. Input material: peripheral blood. DNA of the CDR3: TGCGCCAGCAGTGAGACCTTTTCGGGGGGGGACTATGGCTACACCTTC. Residues: CASSETFSGGDYGYTF.